This T cell receptor beta chain was sequenced during a study of OX40 agonist ivuxolimab in advanced cancers. Study results and caveats: Expanded clones tended on average to be more numerous among CD8+ T cells than CD4+.

The table lists this clone with a count of one. No antigen is known for it. Assay used: immunoSEQ multiplex PCR; TCRdb lists only in-frame clones, some missing. Altogether 63,000 or so clones are present, almost 90% being singletons, with the ten largest covering roughly 2.4%. Exclusion applied to patients with autoimmune disease history or systemic immunosuppression. The sampling schedule covered blood at baseline, cycle 4 day 1, and cycle 7 day 1. CDR1 is SEHNR, CDR2 FQNEAQ, per germline (reference sequence). V was pared by 5 bases and J by 4 bases, with 8 bases of the junction left unmatched. The CDR3 totals 17 residues.

The chain recombines TRBV7-9 with TRBJ2-1, with 13 bases identical to TRBD2. This sample comprised CD4+ or CD8+ T cells sorted from blood, obtained in a trial of the OX40 agonist ivuxolimab. The sequence was collected from an adult with an advanced solid tumor such as melanoma, head and neck, liver or kidney cancer. CDR3 bases: TGTGCCAGCAGCCCCGGGGGGACTAGCGGGACTTACAATGAGCAGTTCTTC. It translates to CASSPGGTSGTYNEQFF.